These 18 T cell receptor beta chains were all obtained from the same sample, sequenced in a study of blood T cell repertoires in COVID-19. Clones were sequenced by immunoSEQ multiplex PCR, and TCRdb holds only the in-frame ones, with some missing. The table lists roughly 280,000 clones, around four fifths of them singletons. The sequenced sample was peripheral blood. Receptor source: a man in his 60s who had recovered from COVID-19.

The genes are TRBV6-5 and TRBJ2-1; maybe TRBD2 (5 bases). The CDR3 spans 14 residues. V lost 6 bases and J lost 2, with 11 bases in between. In germline, CDR1 is MNHEY, CDR2 SVGAGI. The CDR3 spells CASRGLAPYNEQFF. The CDR3 DNA reads as TGTGCCAGCAGAGGACTCGCCCCCTACAATGAGCAGTTCTTC.

J is TRBJ2-3 and V is TRBV29-1, with 9 bases fitting TRBD1. Trimming took 7 bases from V and 2 from J; bases not matched to a gene: 1. The CDR3 has 12 residues. Germline values: CDR1 SQVTM, CDR2 ANQGSEA. The CDR3 DNA reads as TGCAGCGGGGACAGGGCCACAGATACGCAGTATTTT. This translates into CSGDRATDTQYF.

This rearrangement joins TRBV19 to TRBJ2-2; tentative D call: TRBD1 (7 bases). Germline V gene lookup returns CDR1 LNHDA and CDR2 SQIVND (reference sequence). V lost 5 bases and J lost 8, with 18 bases in between. This CDR3 is 15 amino acids long. The CDR3 reads CASSAGQWGWGELFF. As DNA, the CDR3 is TGTGCCAGTAGTGCGGGACAGTGGGGCTGGGGGGAGCTGTTTTTT.

V and J are TRBV6-5 and TRBJ1-1; 8 bases line up with TRBD1. Germline CDR1 MNHEY, CDR2 SVGAGI. The CDR3 extends over 15 amino acids. Trimming at V came to 6 bases and at J to 0 bases, leaving 6 bases not matched to a gene. The CDR3 here is CASRGDRTMNTEAFF. Here the CDR3 DNA reads TGTGCCAGCAGGGGGGACAGGACAATGAACACTGAAGCTTTCTTT.

J is TRBJ2-1 and V is TRBV29-1, with 8 bases fitting TRBD2. Germline V gives CDR1 SQVTM, CDR2 ANQGSEA. The CDR3 consists of 14 residues. With V trimmed by 3 bases and J by 7 bases, 8 bases remained unmatched. The CDR3 is CSVDSGLARNEQFF. In nucleotides, the CDR3 is TGCAGCGTTGACTCTGGACTAGCTAGGAATGAGCAGTTCTTC.

The V call is TRBV29-1, the J call TRBJ1-1, with D maybe TRBD1 (6 bases). CDR1 is SQVTM, CDR2 ANQGSEA, per germline. Between the trimmed V and J ends, which lost 7 bases and 0 bases, there was a span of 21 bases. This CDR3 spans 16 amino acids. The DNA for the CDR3 is TGCAGCGCCCACCGTGGACAGCTTCTTATGAACACTGAAGCTTTCTTT. Amino acids: CSAHRGQLLMNTEAFF.

The rearrangement uses TRBV7-2 and TRBJ2-7; D uncertain. The CDR3 is 14 residues long. Looked up from germline, CDR1 is SGHTA and CDR2 is FQGNSA. Trimming took off 2 bases at V and 0 bases at J, with 8 bases between the two ends. This CDR3 is CASSLSRSSYEQYF. CDR3 sequence (DNA): TGTGCCAGCAGCTTATCTCGCAGCTCCTACGAGCAGTACTTC.

V gene TRBV5-1 combines with J gene TRBJ1-1; D possibly corresponds to TRBD1 (5 bases). The germline gives CDR1 SGHRS, CDR2 YFSETQ. The CDR3 totals 13 residues. V lost 7 bases to trimming and J lost 1 base, with 11 bases between them. CDR3 loop: CASQGTGNTEAFF. The CDR3 nucleotides read TGCGCCAGCCAAGGTACAGGGAACACTGAAGCTTTCTTT.

This clone was seen a few times. The chain carries TRBV19 and TRBJ2-1, with a tentative D call TRBD1 (6 bases). Trimming left V 5 bases short and J 2 bases short, with 16 bases between. The CDR3 loop spans 16 amino acids. From germline, CDR1 is LNHDA and CDR2 SQIVND (reference sequence). CDR3 DNA sequence: TGTGCCAGTAGTCCCATCAGGGGAACCCCCTACAATGAGCAGTTCTTC. As protein: CASSPIRGTPYNEQFF.

The CDR3 protein is CASSKGTSGGSRQLFF. Here the CDR3 DNA reads TGTGCCAGCAGTAAAGGGACTAGCGGGGGTTCAAGGCAGCTGTTTTTT. The chain uses TRBV6-1 and TRBJ2-2, with 14 bases that match TRBD2. Germline V gene data show CDR1 as MNHNS and CDR2 as SASEGT. J lost 12 bases, V lost 5 bases, and 11 bases had no gene match. The CDR3 extends over 16 amino acids.

This sequence joins TRBV7-2 and TRBJ2-3, with 9 bases matching TRBD2. Germline CDR1 reads SGHTA; CDR2 reads FQGNSA. This CDR3 is built from 16 residues. V lost 4 bases to trimming and J lost 0 bases; unmatched junction nucleotides: 5. The CDR3 bases are TGTGCCAGCAGCTCCCTTAGCGGGAGTAGCACAGATACGCAGTATTTT. Protein sequence: CASSSLSGSSTDTQYF.

Only a few counts were recorded for this clone. The chain is built from TRBV1 and TRBJ2-5; the table's TRBD2 call for D was not verified on the DNA. TRBV1 is a pseudogene segment. This CDR3 region has 16 residues. Here the CDR3 reads CTSLKLAGEGQETQYF. The CDR3 DNA reads TGCACCAGCCTAAAACTAGCGGGAGAAGGTCAAGAGACCCAGTACTTC.

CDR3 residues: CASSPQRRGGGGTYNEQFF. In DNA, the CDR3 is TGTGCCAGCAGCCCTCAGAGACGGGGCGGCGGGGGGACTTACAATGAGCAGTTCTTC. This sequence joins TRBV3-1 (or the pseudogene TRBV3-2) and TRBJ2-1, with 8 bases that match TRBD2. Trimming at V came to 4 bases and at J to 4 bases, leaving 18 bases not matched to a gene. In germline, CDR1 is LGHDT, CDR2 YNNKEL (reference sequence). The CDR3 extends over 19 amino acids.

The chain recombines TRBV18 with TRBJ1-2; D is perhaps TRBD1 (5 bases). V was clipped by 2 bases and J by 1 base, with 8 bases between them. The CDR3 loop spans 14 amino acids. Germline V gene sequence: CDR1 KGHSH, CDR2 LQKENI. The DNA for the CDR3 is TGTGCCAGCTCACCAATGGACAATAACTATGGCTACACCTTC. Protein: CASSPMDNNYGYTF. Using reference TRBV18 and TRBJ1-2 for the parts outside the CDR3, the full variable domain is NAGVMQNPRHLVRRRGQEARLRCSPMKGHSHVYWYRQLPEEGLKFMVYLQKENIIDESGMPKERFSAEFPKEGPSILRIQQVVRGDSAAYFCASSPMDNNYGYTFGSGTRLTVV.

The V gene is TRBV7-9, the J gene TRBJ2-2; D might be TRBD2 (6 bases). The CDR3 runs to 16 residues. V was shortened by 4 bases and J by 7 bases, with 19 bases between the two germline ends. In germline, CDR1 is SEHNR, CDR2 FQNEAQ (reference sequence). As DNA, the CDR3 is TGTGCCAGCAGCTCAGGGCGGGCGACGGGAGTCGGGGAGCTGTTTTTT. It is translated as CASSSGRATGVGELFF.

CDR3 region: CASSIGPGGTYEQYF. DNA of the CDR3: TGTGCCAGCAGCATCGGGCCAGGGGGTACTTACGAGCAGTACTTC. V and J are TRBV21-1 and TRBJ2-7; the DNA was not compared with TRBD1, the D call given in the table. TRBV21-1 is shown as a pseudogene. This CDR3 comprises 15 residues.

The chain is built from TRBV11-2 and TRBJ2-2; 7 bases agree with TRBD2. With V trimmed by 5 bases and J by 5 bases, 8 bases remained unmatched. CDR1 SGHAT and CDR2 FQNNGV come from the germline V gene. The CDR3 has 15 amino acids. The CDR3 loop reads CASSRAGGGTGELFF. For the CDR3, the DNA is TGTGCCAGCAGCCGCGCCGGGGGAGGGACCGGGGAGCTGTTTTTT.

Only one count was recorded for this clone. V usage is TRBV5-4 and J usage is TRBJ2-5; D not resolved. The CDR3 length is 13 residues. Germline assignment: CDR1 SGHNT and CDR2 YYREEE (reference sequence). V lost 4 bases and J 3 bases, leaving 10 bases between the germline ends. In nucleotides, the CDR3 is TGTGCCAGCAGCAACGTCCCAGAAGAGACCCAGTACTTC. Amino acid sequence: CASSNVPEETQYF.